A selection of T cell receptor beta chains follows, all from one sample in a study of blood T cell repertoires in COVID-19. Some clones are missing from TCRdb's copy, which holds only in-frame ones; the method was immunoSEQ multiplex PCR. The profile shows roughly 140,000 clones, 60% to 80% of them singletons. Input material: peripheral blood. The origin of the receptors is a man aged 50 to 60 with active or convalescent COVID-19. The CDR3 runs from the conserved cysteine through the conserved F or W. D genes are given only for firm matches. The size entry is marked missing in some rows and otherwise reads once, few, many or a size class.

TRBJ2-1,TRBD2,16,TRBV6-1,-,CASSEMWTSGGNEQFF,TGTGCCAGCAGTGAAATGTGGACTAGCGGGGGCAATGAGCAGTTCTTC
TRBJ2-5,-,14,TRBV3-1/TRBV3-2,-,CASRVQGIQETQYF,TGTGCCAGCAGGGTTCAGGGTATCCAAGAGACCCAGTACTTC
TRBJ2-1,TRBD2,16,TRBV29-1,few,CSVTGLAGVSYNEQFF,TGCAGCGTTACCGGACTAGCGGGAGTTTCCTACAATGAGCAGTTCTTC
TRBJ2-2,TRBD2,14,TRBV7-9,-,CASREALNTGELFF,TGTGCCAGCCGGGAGGCTTTGAACACCGGGGAGCTGTTTTTT
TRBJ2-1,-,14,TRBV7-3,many,CASSWAQGLNEQFF,TGTGCCAGCAGTTGGGCCCAGGGTCTGAATGAGCAGTTCTTC
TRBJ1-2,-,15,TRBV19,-,CASSPNTLFGFGYTF,TGTGCCAGTAGTCCTAACACCCTCTTCGGGTTTGGCTACACCTTC
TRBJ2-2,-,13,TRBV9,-,CASSVRGTGELFF,TGTGCCAGCAGCGTACGAGGGACCGGGGAGCTGTTTTTT
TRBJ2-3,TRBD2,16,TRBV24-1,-,CATSGGLAGATDTQYF,TGTGCCACCAGTGGGGGACTAGCGGGAGCCACAGATACGCAGTATTTT
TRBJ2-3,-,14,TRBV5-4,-,CASSLSSGADTQYF,TGTGCCAGCAGCTTGAGCTCCGGGGCAGATACGCAGTATTTT
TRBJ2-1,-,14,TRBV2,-,CASSGGLLNNEQFF,TGTGCCAGCAGTGGAGGGCTCCTCAACAATGAGCAGTTCTTC
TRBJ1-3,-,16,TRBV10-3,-,CAISESRTTSGNTIYF,TGTGCCATCAGTGAGTCCCGGACAACCTCTGGAAACACCATATATTTT
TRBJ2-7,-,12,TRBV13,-,CASSSQGYEQYF,TGTGCCAGCAGCTCCCAGGGGTACGAGCAGTACTTC
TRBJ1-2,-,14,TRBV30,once,CAWRAMGTSYGYTF,TGTGCCTGGAGGGCCATGGGCACCTCCTATGGCTACACCTTC
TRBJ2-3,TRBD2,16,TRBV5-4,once,CASSLDLAGGQHTQYF,TGTGCCAGCAGCTTGGATCTAGCGGGAGGGCAGCATACGCAGTATTTT
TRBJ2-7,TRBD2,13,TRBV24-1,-,CATSETSAGEQYF,TGTGCCACCAGTGAAACTAGCGCCGGGGAGCAGTACTTC
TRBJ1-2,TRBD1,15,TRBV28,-,CASSPGQGGSHGYTF,TGTGCCAGCAGTCCGGGACAGGGGGGATCTCATGGCTACACCTTC
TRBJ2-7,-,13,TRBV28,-,CASSSLSGTKQYF,TGTGCCAGCAGTTCTTTAAGCGGGACAAAGCAGTACTTC
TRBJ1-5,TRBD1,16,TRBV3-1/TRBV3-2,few,CASSPRQGLSNQPQHF,TGTGCCAGCAGCCCCCGACAGGGTCTAAGCAATCAGCCCCAGCATTTT
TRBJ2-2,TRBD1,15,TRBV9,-,CASTRQGANTGELFF,TGTGCCAGCACCAGACAGGGGGCGAACACCGGGGAGCTGTTTTTT
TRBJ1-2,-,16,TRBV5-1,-,CASSTEGGEPDYGYTF,TGCGCCAGCAGCACGGAAGGCGGGGAACCAGACTATGGCTACACCTTC
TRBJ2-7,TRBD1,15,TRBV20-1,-,CSASGGWTGIYEQYF,TGCAGTGCTAGTGGAGGGTGGACAGGGATCTACGAGCAGTACTTC
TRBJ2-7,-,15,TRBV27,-,CASSTSVRASYEQYF,TGTGCCAGCAGTACCTCAGTGAGGGCCTCCTACGAGCAGTACTTC
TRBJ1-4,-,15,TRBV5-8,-,CASSFQGGTNEKLFF,TGTGCCAGCAGCTTCCAGGGTGGAACTAATGAAAAACTGTTTTTT
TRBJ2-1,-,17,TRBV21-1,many,CASSKGDGTKGCDEQFF,TGTGCCAGCAGCAAAGGGGATGGGACTAAAGGTTGCGATGAGCAGTTCTTC
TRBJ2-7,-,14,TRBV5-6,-,CASSTGFAGYEQYF,TGTGCCAGCAGTACCGGGTTTGCAGGGTACGAGCAGTACTTC
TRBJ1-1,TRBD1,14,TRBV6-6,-,CASSWTGDRTEAFF,TGTGCCAGCAGTTGGACAGGGGATAGGACTGAAGCTTTCTTT
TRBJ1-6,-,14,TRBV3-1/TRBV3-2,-,CASSQGAANSPLHF,TGTGCCAGCAGCCAAGGTGCAGCGAATTCACCCCTCCACTTT
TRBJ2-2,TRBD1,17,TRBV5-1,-,CASSLDPQGARTGELFF,TGCGCCAGCAGCTTAGACCCCCAGGGGGCGCGAACCGGGGAGCTGTTTTTT
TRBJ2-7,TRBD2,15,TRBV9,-,CASSVEAGLRGEQYF,TGTGCCAGCAGCGTAGAAGCGGGACTAAGGGGCGAGCAGTACTTC
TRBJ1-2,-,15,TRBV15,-,CATSREAGANYGYTF,TGTGCCACCAGCAGAGAGGCAGGGGCGAACTATGGCTACACCTTC
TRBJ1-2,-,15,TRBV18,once,CASSPSDSRAYGYTF,TGTGCCAGCTCCCCCTCGGACAGTAGAGCATATGGCTACACCTTC
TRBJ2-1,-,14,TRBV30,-,CAWSRTVQSYEQFF,TGTGCCTGGAGTCGAACAGTCCAGAGCTATGAGCAGTTCTTC
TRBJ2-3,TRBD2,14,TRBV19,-,CASSRWEGIDTQYF,TGTGCCAGTAGTAGGTGGGAGGGTATAGATACGCAGTATTTT
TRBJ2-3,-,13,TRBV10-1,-,CASSSSGTDTQYF,TGCGCCAGCAGTTCCTCGGGCACAGATACGCAGTATTTT
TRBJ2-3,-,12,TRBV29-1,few,CSVGQGGDTQYF,TGCAGCGTTGGTCAGGGGGGAGATACGCAGTATTTT
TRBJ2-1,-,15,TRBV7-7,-,CASSLGFTTYNEQFF,TGTGCCAGCAGCCTCGGGTTTACGACCTACAATGAGCAGTTCTTC
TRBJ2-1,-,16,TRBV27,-,CASKIGGIGGLDEQFF,TGTGCCAGCAAGATCGGGGGAATTGGGGGGTTGGATGAGCAGTTCTTC
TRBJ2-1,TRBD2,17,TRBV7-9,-,CASSLLGLAGSYNEQFF,TGTGCCAGCAGCTTGCTCGGACTAGCGGGATCCTACAATGAGCAGTTCTTC
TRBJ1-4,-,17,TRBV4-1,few,CASRSIFFRSTNEKLFF,TGCGCCAGCAGATCTATATTTTTCAGGTCAACTAATGAAAAACTGTTTTTT
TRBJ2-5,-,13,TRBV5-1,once,CASSLVRQETQYF,TGCGCCAGCAGCTTGGTACGGCAAGAGACCCAGTACTTC
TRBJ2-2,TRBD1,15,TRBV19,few,CASRKGQANTGELFF,TGTGCCAGTCGAAAGGGACAGGCTAACACCGGGGAGCTGTTTTTT
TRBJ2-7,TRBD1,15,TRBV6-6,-,CASSYMRQGTDEQYF,TGTGCCAGCAGTTACATGAGACAGGGTACGGACGAGCAGTACTTC
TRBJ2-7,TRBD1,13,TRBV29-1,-,CSVERTGGREQYF,TGCAGCGTTGAACGGACAGGGGGTAGGGAGCAGTACTTC
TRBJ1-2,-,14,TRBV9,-,CASSEGGGRIGYTF,TGTGCCAGCAGCGAGGGCGGAGGGAGAATTGGCTACACCTTC